The source of this T cell receptor (beta chain) is a study of T cell repertoires in cytomegalovirus infection. In its sample, this clonotype was seen a few times. The CDR3 totals 14 residues. V dropped 3 bases and J dropped 5 bases, with 10 bases sitting between them. Germline V gene lookup returns CDR1 SEHNR and CDR2 FQNEAQ (reference sequence). TCRdb re-analysed the reads in MiXCR, keeping a single row per CDR3 protein. The repertoire holds 600,000 to 800,000 distinct CDR3 sequences, less than 25% seen once, with 7.5% to 9% in the top ten. Input material: CD8+ T cells from PBMCs. The receptor was isolated from a human donor in good health (CMV status not recorded). Some clones in this sample may be carry-over from other donors' samples. This sequence joins TRBV7-9 and TRBJ2-2; D gene unclear. CDR3: CASSFTLGTGELFF. The CDR3 DNA reads as TGTGCCAGCAGCTTCACCCTAGGAACCGGGGAGCTGTTTTTT.